This TCR beta chain was found in a study of post-analysis software for immune sequencing data (dated by TCRdb to 2014 to 2015). Study-level background: Relapsing-remitting, secondary progressive and progressive-relapsing multiple sclerosis were recorded as disease courses, and subtype annotation was lacking for some patients. Patient repertoires were compared against some twelve previously published healthy control repertoires from donors aged 6 to 25 years. A subset of samples was prepared in parallel using single-end sample barcoding, then pooled and co-amplified after Illumina adapter ligation.

To demonstrate the VDJtools post-analysis software, TCR beta repertoires were profiled from the peripheral blood of 10 to 15 young patients with multiple sclerosis. The multiple sclerosis patients were children and adolescents between roughly 6 and 16 years of age. The library was built by means of PCR. The reads were generated on an Illumina HiSeq 2500. Unique molecular identifiers were incorporated into TCR beta cDNA libraries to reduce PCR and sequencing biases. Approximately 500,000 cDNA molecules were obtained per 1 to 10 million input T cells, so each molecule approximated one T cell. Patient libraries were prepared and sequenced with the same protocol used for the earlier healthy control dataset. Within a given batch, samples were prepared together, multiplexed and sequenced on the same HiSeq lane. The authors processed their data as follows. Raw barcoded reads were processed with MIGEC, discarding single-read molecular identifier groups before consensus assembly and CDR3 extraction. Clonotype tables were post-analysed with VDJtools, and diversity was normalized by down-sampling all datasets to the smallest sample size. Repertoire overlap clustering matched CDR3 amino acid but not nucleotide sequences to correct batch-related cross-sample contamination. TCRdb applied fastp at Q25 and MiXCR to the public reads, then kept only in-frame beta chains. Entries that share a CDR3 protein sequence are merged under the most common genes and DNA. For this entry, the V and J calls and clone size follow TCRdb and not the study's own pipeline. This sample lists approximately 630,000 distinct CDR3 sequences; about 60% were detected once. The ten most abundant clones make up 11% of the sample.

What the authors observed across the whole study: Significantly higher frequencies in patients than in controls were found for several TRBV segments, including TRBV5-6, TRBV5-1 and TRBV20-1. When samples were clustered directly using the F measure, samples prepared in the same batch co-clustered strongly, which prompted a batch-effect correction. The control group was slightly older than the multiple sclerosis patient group. Multiple sclerosis patients had significantly lower normalized Chao1 diversity than controls, a result that suggests substantial peripheral T-cell clonal expansion.

There are a few counts of this clonotype. There is no known antigen for this receptor. Base qualities are missing; no much larger clone stands one base away. Sequences SGDLS (CDR1) and YYNGEE (CDR2) are obtained from the germline V gene. The CDR3 starts with the cysteine, ends with the phenylalanine, and has 15 residues. The CDR3 DNA has 45 bases and is translated from base 1. This sequence uses TRBV9 and TRBJ2-7; the central 7 bases match TRBD2. Judging by the DNA end, TRBJ2-5 fits better; the J call may be wrong. Sequenced sample: blood. The TCR was taken from a girl aged 2 to 10 with multiple sclerosis. At the DNA level, the sequence is TGTGCCAGCAGCGCCCTAGCGGCCCCGAGCGAGACCCAGTACTTC. It is translated as CASSALAAPSETQYF.